The 5 T cell receptor beta chains given below trace back to one sample, sequenced in a study of OX40 agonist ivuxolimab in advanced cancers. The assay was immunoSEQ multiplex PCR, and TCRdb's table has in-frame clones only and misses some. The repertoire holds 40,000 or so clones, 85% to 90% seen once, with roughly an eighth in the top ten. Sample: CD4+ or CD8+ T cells sorted from blood, taken in a trial of the OX40 agonist ivuxolimab. These receptors all stem from an adult with an advanced solid tumor such as melanoma, head and neck, liver or kidney cancer.

The V call is TRBV19, the J call TRBJ1-2, with TRBD1 as a possible D gene (5 bases). CDR3 length: 14 amino acids. V lost 2 bases and J 0 bases, leaving 7 bases between the germline ends. Germline CDR1 is LNHDA and CDR2 is SQIVND (reference sequence). The chain's CDR3 is CASSIRGANYGYTF. CDR3 sequence (DNA): TGTGCCAGTAGTATAAGAGGGGCTAACTATGGCTACACCTTC.

The CDR3 loop is CAWSVLDVASTDTQYF. DNA for the CDR3: TGTGCCTGGAGTGTACTGGACGTCGCTAGCACAGATACGCAGTATTTT. The genes are TRBV30 and TRBJ2-3; D not certain. This CDR3 has 16 amino acids. The germline V and J ends were trimmed by 0 bases and 0 bases, with 13 bases remaining between them. In germline, CDR1 is GTSNPN, CDR2 SVGIG (reference sequence). Based on the CDR3 plus reference TRBV30 and TRBJ2-3, the full variable domain is SQTIHQWPATLVQPVGSPLSLECTVEGTSNPNLYWYRQAAGRGLQLLFYSVGIGQISSEVPQNLSASRPQDRQFILSSKKLLLSDSGFYLCAWSVLDVASTDTQYFGPGTRLTVL.

The rearrangement uses TRBV5-6 and TRBJ1-1; the match to TRBD1 covers 10 bases. Germline loops: CDR1 SGHDT, CDR2 YYEEEE. V trimming: 5 bases; J trimming: 5 bases; junction bases outside the gene matches: 9. CDR3 length: 15 amino acids. As DNA, the CDR3 is TGTGCCAGCAGGGACGGGACAGGGGTGTATACTGAAGCTTTCTTT. Translated, it gives CASRDGTGVYTEAFF. Full variable domain (remainder filled in from reference TRBV5-6 and TRBJ1-1): DAGVTQSPTHLIKTRGQQVTLRCSPKSGHDTVSWYQQALGQGPQFIFQYYEEEERQRGNFPDRFSGHQFPNYSSELNVNALLLGDSALYLCASRDGTGVYTEAFFGQGTRLTVV.

The chain couples TRBV19 to TRBJ2-1, with D possibly TRBD1 on 6 matching bases. Germline values: CDR1 LNHDA, CDR2 SQIVND (reference sequence). With 9 bases removed from V and 10 bases from J, the gap between germline ends came to 10 bases. The CDR3 runs 10 residues. In DNA form, the CDR3 reads TGTGCCAGCGGAACAGGGGAGCAGTTCTTC. It is translated as CASGTGEQFF.

This clone was counted a single time. The CDR3 region has the DNA TGTGCCAGCAGTTTAGGCAGCCTCTCCTACGAGCAGTACTTC. Its translation: CASSLGSLSYEQYF. The rearrangement joins TRBV27 to TRBJ2-7; no clear D gene. Trimming left V 2 bases short and J 0 bases short, with 8 bases between. The germline V gene encodes CDR1 MNHEY and CDR2 SMNVEV (reference sequence). The CDR3 sequence is 14 residues long.